These 25 T cell receptor beta chains came from one sample sequenced in a study of blood T cell repertoires in COVID-19. Only in-frame clones appear in the TCRdb table, and some are missing; sequencing was by immunoSEQ multiplex PCR. The sample has about 400,000 clones; about 89% are singletons. Sample: peripheral blood. The receptors were sampled from a man aged 40-50 years with acute or convalescent COVID-19.

This rearrangement joins TRBV12-1 to TRBJ2-5; the table's D call, TRBD1, has no DNA check behind it. TRBV12-1 is a pseudogene segment. The length of the CDR3 is 14 residues. The CDR3 DNA is TGTGCCAGCAGCTTTCCCAGGGGGCACGAGACCCAGTACTTC. Amino acid sequence: CASSFPRGHETQYF.

This clone has a single count. This sequence joins TRBV6-6 and TRBJ2-5; D is unclear. The CDR3 covers 14 residues. Germline V lookup: CDR1 MNHNY, CDR2 SVGAGI (reference sequence). Trimming removed 8 bases at V and 2 bases at J, with 15 bases between. CDR3 in amino acids: CASCETGRQETQYF. The CDR3 DNA sequence: TGTGCCAGCTGTGAGACTGGCCGACAAGAGACCCAGTACTTC.

This chain links TRBV29-1 with TRBJ2-1, with 9 nucleotides matching TRBD1. Per germline, CDR1 SQVTM and CDR2 ANQGSEA. The V gene end was trimmed by 5 bases and the J gene end by 6 bases; junction bases not matched to a gene: 17. The CDR3 length is 17 residues. CDR3 in DNA: TGCAGCGTTCTCACAGGGGGCAAACGGCTCTCGAGCAATGAGCAGTTCTTC. It specifies CSVLTGGKRLSSNEQFF.

The rearrangement joins TRBV7-8 to TRBJ1-6; 7 bases line up with TRBD1. The CDR3 is 16 amino acids. V lost 3 bases to trimming and J lost 7 bases; unmatched junction nucleotides: 9. Germline V gene data show CDR1 as SGHVS and CDR2 as FQNEAQ. CDR3 in DNA: TGTGCCAGCAGCTTTTCGACAGGGACATTGAATTCACCCCTCCACTTT. Translated, it gives CASSFSTGTLNSPLHF.

The CDR3 bases are TGCGCCAGCAGCCAAGATCAGGGGATTTCCTACGAGCAGTACTTC. Encoded protein: CASSQDQGISYEQYF. This chain links TRBV4-1 with TRBJ2-7; D may be TRBD1 (6 bases). Trimming removed 0 bases at V and 1 base at J, with 10 bases between. CDR1 is MGHRA, CDR2 YSYEKL, per germline. The CDR3 spans 15 residues.

V gene TRBV9 combines with J gene TRBJ1-3; D is unclear. Germline values: CDR1 SGDLS, CDR2 YYNGEE. The CDR3 spans 14 residues. The V gene lost 4 bases and the J gene lost 3 bases, with 11 bases spanning the gap. The CDR3 loop is CASSTGRDGNTIYF. The CDR3 coding sequence is TGTGCCAGCAGCACCGGGAGGGATGGAAACACCATATATTTT.

The CDR3, as DNA: TGTGCCAGCAGCGGGGGGACTATTAGATATCAGCCCCAGCATTTT. This codes for CASSGGTIRYQPQHF. The chain combines TRBV2 with TRBJ1-5, with D perhaps matching TRBD1 (5 bases). In germline, CDR1 is SNHLY, CDR2 FYNNEI. Trimming took off 6 bases at V and 5 bases at J, with 17 bases between the two ends. The CDR3 has 15 residues. The full variable domain, in which reference TRBV2 and TRBJ1-5 provide the parts outside the CDR3, is EPEVTQTPSHQVTQMGQEVILRCVPISNHLYFYWYRQILGQKVEFLVSFYNNEISEKSEIFDDQFSVERPDGSNFTLKIRSTKLEDSAMYFCASSGGTIRYQPQHFGDGTRLSIL.

This sequence joins TRBV4-1 and TRBJ2-1; tentative D call: TRBD2 (6 bases). The CDR3 is made up of 13 amino acids. V shed 4 bases and J shed 16 bases, with 20 bases lying between them. Per germline, CDR1 MGHRA and CDR2 YSYEKL. CDR3 DNA sequence: TGCGCCAGCAGCCTGGCACCGGGACTGGGAGGATTCTTC. This encodes CASSLAPGLGGFF.

The genes are TRBV29-1 and TRBJ1-1; tentatively, D is TRBD1 (5 bases). This CDR3 comprises 11 residues. V was pared by 6 bases and J by 4 bases, with 9 bases between. The germline gives CDR1 SQVTM, CDR2 ANQGSEA. The CDR3 coding sequence is TGCAGCGTCTGGGGGGGCACTGAAGCTTTCTTT. Its translation is CSVWGGTEAFF. Looking up the rest from reference TRBV29-1 and TRBJ1-1 gives the full variable domain: SAVISQKPSRDICQRGTSLTIQCQVDSQVTMMFWYRQQPGQSLTLIATANQGSEATYESGFVIDKFPISRPNLTFSTLTVSNMSPEDSSIYLCSVWGGTEAFFGQGTRLTVV.

This clone was found many times. The gene calls are TRBV7-9 and TRBJ2-3; D possibly corresponds to TRBD2 (6 bases). Germline-derived CDR1 and CDR2 are SEHNR and FQNEAQ (reference sequence). Trimming stripped 1 base from V and 3 bases from J, with 11 bases between. The CDR3 runs 15 residues. The CDR3: CASSLGGLTTDTQYF. For the CDR3, the DNA is TGTGCCAGCAGCTTAGGTGGACTAACAACAGATACGCAGTATTTT.

The CDR3 sequence: CSARDMGYEQYF. As DNA, the CDR3 is TGCAGCGCCCGGGACATGGGATACGAGCAGTACTTC. The genes are TRBV29-1 and TRBJ2-7, with D maybe TRBD1 (6 bases). Germline V CDR1 and CDR2: SQVTM, ANQGSEA. The CDR3 contains 12 residues. Trimming cost V 7 bases and J 4 bases, with 14 bases left between them.

The V call is TRBV15, the J call TRBJ2-1; weak D call: TRBD2 (7 bases). The CDR3 loop spans 13 amino acids. V was pared by 8 bases and J by 8 bases, with 16 bases between. Per germline, CDR1 LNHNV and CDR2 YYDKDF (reference sequence). The DNA for the CDR3 is TGTGCCACCGGGGGCCTAGCGGTCGATGAGCAGTTCTTC. Protein: CATGGLAVDEQFF.

The chain recombines TRBV7-9 with TRBJ2-7, with 8 nucleotides matching TRBD2. Germline assignment: CDR1 SEHNR and CDR2 FQNEAQ (reference sequence). V lost 2 bases and J lost 3; bases outside the gene matches: 6. This CDR3 comprises 15 residues. The CDR3 sequence is CASSLTAGGHYEQYF. DNA of the CDR3: TGTGCCAGCAGCTTAACGGCGGGAGGCCACTACGAGCAGTACTTC.

The J gene is TRBJ2-5, the V gene TRBV24-1; 8 bases are a match to TRBD1. CDR1 is KGHDR, CDR2 SFDVKD, per germline. Trimming at V came to 3 bases and at J to 2 bases, leaving 7 bases not matched to a gene. The CDR3 length is 16 residues. The CDR3 protein is CATSDGPRTGQETQYF. The CDR3 coding sequence is TGTGCCACCAGTGATGGCCCACGGACAGGGCAAGAGACCCAGTACTTC.

V gene TRBV5-1 combines with J gene TRBJ1-1; D perhaps matches TRBD1 (6 bases). The V end lost 4 bases, the J end lost 0 bases, and 13 bases lay between the germline ends. CDR1 and CDR2 from the germline V gene are SGHRS and YFSETQ. The CDR3 spans 15 residues. The CDR3 DNA reads TGCGCCAGCAGCCCATTTACAGGGATGAACACTGAAGCTTTCTTT. Its translation: CASSPFTGMNTEAFF.

This clone was recorded a few times. The sample carries other DNA sequences with the same CDR3. The V gene is TRBV7-3, the J gene TRBJ1-1; D gene unclear. The ends were cut back, 2 bases at V and 4 bases at J, with 8 bases in the middle. Germline V lookup: CDR1 SGHTA, CDR2 FQGTGA. CDR3 length equals 13 residues. This chain's CDR3 is CASSLYRGTEAFF. CDR3 in DNA: TGTGCCAGCAGCTTATACCGGGGCACTGAAGCTTTCTTT.

V and J are TRBV7-2 and TRBJ1-4; TRBD1 might be the D (5 bases). The CDR3 contains 14 residues. Looked up from germline, CDR1 is SGHTA and CDR2 is FQGNSA. Trimming took off 6 bases at V and 1 base at J, with 9 bases between the two ends. CDR3: CASRERGTNEKLFF. CDR3 nucleotides: TGTGCCAGCAGGGAAAGGGGAACTAATGAAAAACTGTTTTTT.

Regarding this clone: The identical CDR3 is also encoded by other nucleotide sequences in the sample. The chain recombines TRBV30 with TRBJ1-4; D gene ambiguous. Germline V gene lookup returns CDR1 GTSNPN and CDR2 SVGIG (reference sequence). Trimming removed 3 bases from V and 5 bases from J, with 4 bases in between. The CDR3 has 11 residues. The CDR3, as DNA: TGTGCCTGGAGCCTAAATGAAAAACTGTTTTTT. Protein: CAWSLNEKLFF.

In this sample, this clone turned up a few times. The chain employs TRBV9 and TRBJ1-1, with TRBD1 as a possible D gene (6 bases). Trimming cost V 4 bases and J 4 bases, with 20 bases left between them. In germline, CDR1 is SGDLS, CDR2 YYNGEE. This CDR3 spans 16 amino acids. This CDR3 is CASSLDSAVWGTEAFF. The DNA of the CDR3 is TGTGCCAGCAGCCTGGACAGCGCCGTGTGGGGCACTGAAGCTTTCTTT.

This rearrangement joins TRBV7-2 to TRBJ2-7, with a tentative D call TRBD1 (6 bases). The ends were cut back, 5 bases at V and 0 bases at J, with 17 bases in the middle. In germline, CDR1 is SGHTA, CDR2 FQGNSA. The CDR3 is 16 residues long. CDR3 sequence reads: CASSPPGQLVSYEQYF. CDR3 bases: TGTGCCAGCAGCCCCCCAGGACAGCTAGTCTCCTACGAGCAGTACTTC.

V gene TRBV27 combines with J gene TRBJ2-7; TRBD2 agrees at 7 bases. CDR1 is MNHEY and CDR2 is SMNVEV in the germline V gene (reference sequence). This CDR3 has 14 residues. Trimming cost V 4 bases and J 3 bases; bases outside gene matches: 6. CDR3 nucleotides: TGTGCCAGCAGTTGGGGGGGAGGAAACTACGAGCAGTACTTC. It translates to CASSWGGGNYEQYF.

This clone was detected once. The chain joins TRBV30 to TRBJ1-2, with 8 bases identical to TRBD1. The CDR3 has 13 amino acids. Germline CDR1 reads GTSNPN; CDR2 reads SVGIG (reference sequence). Unmatched junction bases numbered 7, after V lost 5 bases and J lost 5 bases. The CDR3 DNA sequence: TGTGCCTGGGTCGGACAGGGAGAGTATGGCTACACCTTC. It is translated as CAWVGQGEYGYTF.

V is TRBV28 and J is TRBJ1-5; TRBD1 matches 9 bases. The germline gives CDR1 MDHEN, CDR2 SYDVKM. This CDR3 spans 20 amino acids. After removal of 4 bases from V and 4 bases from J, the junction contained 20 bases not matched to a gene. CDR3 region: CASSSSYIRGQGNSNQPQHF. The CDR3 coding sequence is TGTGCCAGCAGTTCTAGCTATATTAGGGGACAGGGAAACTCTAATCAGCCCCAGCATTTT. Full variable domain (outside the CDR3, taken from reference TRBV28 and TRBJ1-5): DVKVTQSSRYLVKRTGEKVFLECVQDMDHENMFWYRQDPGLGLRLIYFSYDVKMKEKGDIPEGYSVSREKKERFSLILESASTNQTSMYLCASSSSYIRGQGNSNQPQHFGDGTRLSIL.

The rearrangement links TRBV9 to TRBJ1-2; D remains unclear. CDR3 length: 15 residues. Per the germline V gene, CDR1 is SGDLS and CDR2 is YYNGEE. Trimming removed 0 bases at V and 4 bases at J, with 13 bases between. CDR3 in amino acids: CASSVGSGFSYGYTF. In DNA form, the CDR3 reads TGTGCCAGCAGCGTAGGTTCAGGATTCAGCTATGGCTACACCTTC.

V and J are TRBV28 and TRBJ1-1, with D maybe TRBD1 (5 bases). The V end lost 7 bases, the J end lost 1 base, and 19 bases lay between the germline ends. From germline, CDR1 is MDHEN and CDR2 SYDVKM. This CDR3 contains 16 residues. For the CDR3, the DNA is TGTGCCAGCACCTTAGAGGTTCTGACAGCGAACACTGAAGCTTTCTTT. As protein: CASTLEVLTANTEAFF. Based on the CDR3 plus reference TRBV28 and TRBJ1-1, the full variable domain is DVKVTQSSRYLVKRTGEKVFLECVQDMDHENMFWYRQDPGLGLRLIYFSYDVKMKEKGDIPEGYSVSREKKERFSLILESASTNQTSMYLCASTLEVLTANTEAFFGQGTRLTVV.